Below are 9 T cell receptor beta chains sequenced from a single sample in a study of blood T cell repertoires in COVID-19. Libraries were prepared by immunoSEQ multiplex PCR; TCRdb keeps only in-frame clonotypes and omits some of them. The data hold more than 60,000 clones, with more than 75% observed a single time. Sequences were obtained from peripheral blood. The source of these receptors is a woman of 80 years or more with active or convalescent COVID-19.

The V call is TRBV30, the J call TRBJ1-1; D ambiguous. V lost 0 bases to trimming and J lost 5 bases, with 7 bases between them. Germline loops: CDR1 GTSNPN, CDR2 SVGIG (reference sequence). CDR3 length: 12 amino acids. CDR3 sequence: CAWSVLGTEAFF. Written as DNA, the CDR3 is TGTGCCTGGAGTGTACTAGGGACTGAAGCTTTCTTT.

The rearrangement links TRBV4-3 to TRBJ1-4; D may be TRBD1 (6 bases). The germline V and J ends were trimmed by 6 bases and 7 bases, with 12 bases remaining between them. Germline V gene lookup returns CDR1 LGHNA and CDR2 YSLEER. There are 13 residues in the CDR3. DNA for the CDR3: TGCGCCAGCAGAGGGGGAAGAGGTGAAAAACTGTTTTTT. It codes for CASRGGRGEKLFF.

The chain couples TRBV19 to TRBJ2-2; 12 nucleotides line up with TRBD2. CDR3 length: 15 residues. In germline, CDR1 is LNHDA, CDR2 SQIVND (reference sequence). The V segment lost 7 bases and the J segment 6 bases; nucleotides outside the gene matches: 6. The CDR3 DNA reads as TGTGCCAGTACCCTAGCGGGGGGGCCTCCCGGGGAGCTGTTTTTT. It yields the protein CASTLAGGPPGELFF.

V usage is TRBV7-9 and J usage is TRBJ2-3; TRBD2 aligns across 7 bases. The junction had 9 bases not matched to a gene; V was cut back by 5 bases and J by 4 bases. The CDR3 covers 15 residues. Germline CDR1 SEHNR, CDR2 FQNEAQ (reference sequence). Here the CDR3 DNA reads TGTGCCAGCAGCCCTAAAGCGGGGACCTCAGATACGCAGTATTTT. Translated: CASSPKAGTSDTQYF.

This chain connects TRBV3-1 (or the pseudogene TRBV3-2) to TRBJ2-1; D perhaps matches TRBD1 (6 bases). CDR1 is LGHDT and CDR2 is YNNKEL in the germline V gene (reference sequence). Trimming cost V 0 bases and J 7 bases, with 16 bases left between them. The CDR3 extends over 16 amino acids. The CDR3, as DNA: TGTGCCAGCAGCCAAGAGGGGCAGGGGAAACGGAATGAGCAGTTCTTC. Amino acid sequence: CASSQEGQGKRNEQFF.

The V call is TRBV6-1, the J call TRBJ2-7; the match to TRBD1 covers 7 bases. Trimming removed 2 bases from V and 1 base from J; junction bases left unmatched: 11. Looked up from germline, CDR1 is MNHNS and CDR2 is SASEGT. CDR3 length equals 17 residues. The CDR3 here is CASSERVWDRGSYEQYF. The CDR3 DNA reads TGTGCCAGCAGTGAAAGGGTTTGGGACAGAGGGTCCTACGAGCAGTACTTC.

The gene calls are TRBV5-1 and TRBJ1-2, with unresolved D. CDR3 length equals 16 residues. CDR1 is SGHRS, CDR2 YFSETQ, per germline. V shed 0 bases and J shed 4 bases, with 16 bases lying between them. The CDR3 loop reads CASSLAESGGLYGYTF. The CDR3 DNA reads TGCGCCAGCAGCTTGGCCGAATCAGGAGGACTCTATGGCTACACCTTC.

The chain carries TRBV5-5 and TRBJ2-5, with D perhaps TRBD1 (5 bases). The CDR3 covers 12 residues. With 5 bases removed from V and 4 bases from J, the gap between germline ends came to 9 bases. Germline assignment: CDR1 SGHKS and CDR2 YYEKEE (reference sequence). CDR3 bases: TGTGCCAGCAGTTCAGGGTTAGAGACCCAGTACTTC. Protein: CASSSGLETQYF.

The rearrangement uses TRBV6-1 and TRBJ1-2; D is unresolved. V was cut by 2 bases and J by 8 bases, with 6 bases left in between. The germline V gene has CDR1 MNHNS and CDR2 SASEGT. This CDR3 contains 11 residues. The CDR3 loop is CASSEYGGYTF. DNA of the CDR3: TGTGCCAGCAGTGAATACGGGGGCTACACCTTC.